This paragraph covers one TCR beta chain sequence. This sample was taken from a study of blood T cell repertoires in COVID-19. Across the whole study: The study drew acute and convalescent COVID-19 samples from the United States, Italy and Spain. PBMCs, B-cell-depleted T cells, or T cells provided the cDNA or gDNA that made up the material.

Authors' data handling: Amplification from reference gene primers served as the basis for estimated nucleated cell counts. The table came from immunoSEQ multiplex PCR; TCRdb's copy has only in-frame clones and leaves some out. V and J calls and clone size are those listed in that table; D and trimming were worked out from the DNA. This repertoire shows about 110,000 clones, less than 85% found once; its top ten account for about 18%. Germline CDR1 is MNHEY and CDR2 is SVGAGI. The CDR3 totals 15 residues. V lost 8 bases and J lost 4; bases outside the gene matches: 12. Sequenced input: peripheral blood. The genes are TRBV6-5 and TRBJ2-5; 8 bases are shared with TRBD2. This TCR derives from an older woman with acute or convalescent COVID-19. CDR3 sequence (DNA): TGTGCCAGCGGGCGGGGGGCGAAGAAGACAGAGACCCAGTACTTC. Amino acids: CASGRGAKKTETQYF.